This TCR beta chain was sequenced for a study of shared clonotypes between healthy human individuals. Findings of the study overall: Among donors, sharing of clonotypes was expected to be affected by sequencing depth. It was only blood that was sampled, and tissue repertoires likely differ. Generation probabilities of non-shared clonotypes were lower (relative to those shared by all four donors).

TCRdb's copy holds only in-frame clones and misses some; the assay was immunoSEQ multiplex PCR. The sample consists of over 2 million clones, 85% to 95% of them appearing once. Of note for this clone: Its antigen is not known.

Trimming cost V 6 bases and J 2 bases, with 26 bases left between them. The CDR3 sequence is 18 residues long. Germline V gene lookup returns CDR1 SGHVS and CDR2 FQNEAQ. Donors comprised healthy HIV-negative adults lacking recent acute infections or vaccinations. The receptor was isolated from a man between 18 and 29 years old in good health. Some clones in this sample may be carry-over from other donors' samples. V usage is TRBV7-8 and J usage is TRBJ2-7; either TRBD1 or TRBD2 may supply D (5 bases each). Specimen: naive CD4+ T cells from PBMCs. This sample's subset: CD45RA+ positively selected. The CDR3: CASREQWGSYGQAYEQYF. The CDR3 DNA is TGTGCCAGCAGGGAACAATGGGGGTCGTATGGGCAGGCCTACGAGCAGTACTTC.